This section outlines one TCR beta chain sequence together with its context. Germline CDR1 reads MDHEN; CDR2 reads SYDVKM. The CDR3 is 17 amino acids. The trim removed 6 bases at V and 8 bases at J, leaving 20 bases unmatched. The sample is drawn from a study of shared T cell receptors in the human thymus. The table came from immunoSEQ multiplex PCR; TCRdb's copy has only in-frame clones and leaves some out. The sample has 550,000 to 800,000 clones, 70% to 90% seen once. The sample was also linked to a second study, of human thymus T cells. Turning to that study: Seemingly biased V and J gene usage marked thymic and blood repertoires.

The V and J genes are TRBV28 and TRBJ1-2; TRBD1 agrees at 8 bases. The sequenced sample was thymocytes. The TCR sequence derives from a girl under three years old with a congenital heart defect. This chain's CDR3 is CASRLLDREGMTRGYTF. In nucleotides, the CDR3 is TGTGCCAGCAGGTTGTTGGACAGGGAGGGGATGACAAGGGGCTACACCTTC.